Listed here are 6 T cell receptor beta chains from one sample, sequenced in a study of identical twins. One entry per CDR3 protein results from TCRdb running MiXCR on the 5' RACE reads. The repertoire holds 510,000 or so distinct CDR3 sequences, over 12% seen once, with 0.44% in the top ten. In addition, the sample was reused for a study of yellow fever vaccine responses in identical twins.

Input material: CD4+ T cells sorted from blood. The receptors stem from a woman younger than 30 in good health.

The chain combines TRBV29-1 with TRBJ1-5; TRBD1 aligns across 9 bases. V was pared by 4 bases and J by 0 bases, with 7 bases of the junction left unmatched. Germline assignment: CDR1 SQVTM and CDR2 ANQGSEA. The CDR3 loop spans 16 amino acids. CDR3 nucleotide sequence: TGCAGCGTTGGGGACAGGGTACTCTATAGCAATCAGCCCCAGCATTTT. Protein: CSVGDRVLYSNQPQHF.

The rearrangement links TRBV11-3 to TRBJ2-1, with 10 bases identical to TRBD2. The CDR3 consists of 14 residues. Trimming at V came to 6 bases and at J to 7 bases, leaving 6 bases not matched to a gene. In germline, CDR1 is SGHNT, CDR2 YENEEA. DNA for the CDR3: TGTGCCAGCAGACAGCGGGAGGGCCTTAATGAGCAGTTCTTC. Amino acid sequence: CASRQREGLNEQFF.

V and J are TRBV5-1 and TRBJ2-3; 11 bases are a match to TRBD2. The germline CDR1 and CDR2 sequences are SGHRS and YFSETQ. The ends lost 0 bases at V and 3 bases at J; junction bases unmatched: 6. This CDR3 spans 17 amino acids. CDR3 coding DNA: TGCGCCAGCAGCTTGGGGTCTTCTAGCGGGGGGACAGATACGCAGTATTTT. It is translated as CASSLGSSSGGTDTQYF.

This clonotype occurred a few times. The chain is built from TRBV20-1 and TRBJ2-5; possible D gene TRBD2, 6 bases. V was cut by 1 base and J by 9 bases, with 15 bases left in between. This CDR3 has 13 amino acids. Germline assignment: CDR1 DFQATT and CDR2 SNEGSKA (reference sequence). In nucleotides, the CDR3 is TGCAGTGCTAGAGCTGGCGGGGTTCAACCCCAGTACTTC. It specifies CSARAGGVQPQYF.

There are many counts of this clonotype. CDR3 bases: TGCGCCAGCAGCTTGGAAGGGATAATGAACACTGAAGCTTTCTTT. It encodes CASSLEGIMNTEAFF. The chain couples TRBV5-1 to TRBJ1-1; no definite D call. Germline V gives CDR1 SGHRS, CDR2 YFSETQ. Trimming stripped 0 bases from V and 0 bases from J, with 9 bases between. CDR3 length: 15 amino acids. Based on the CDR3 plus reference TRBV5-1 and TRBJ1-1, the full variable domain is KAGVTQTPRYLIKTRGQQVTLSCSPISGHRSVSWYQQTPGQGLQFLFEYFSETQRNKGNFPGRFSGRQFSNSRSEMNVSTLELGDSALYLCASSLEGIMNTEAFFGQGTRLTVV.

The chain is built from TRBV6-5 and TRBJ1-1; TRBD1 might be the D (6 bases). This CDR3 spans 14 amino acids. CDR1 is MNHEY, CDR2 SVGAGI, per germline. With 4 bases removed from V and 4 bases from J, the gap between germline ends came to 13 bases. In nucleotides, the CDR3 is TGTGCCAGCAGTTTTGGGGGGCGGGGCACTGAAGCTTTCTTT. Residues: CASSFGGRGTEAFF.